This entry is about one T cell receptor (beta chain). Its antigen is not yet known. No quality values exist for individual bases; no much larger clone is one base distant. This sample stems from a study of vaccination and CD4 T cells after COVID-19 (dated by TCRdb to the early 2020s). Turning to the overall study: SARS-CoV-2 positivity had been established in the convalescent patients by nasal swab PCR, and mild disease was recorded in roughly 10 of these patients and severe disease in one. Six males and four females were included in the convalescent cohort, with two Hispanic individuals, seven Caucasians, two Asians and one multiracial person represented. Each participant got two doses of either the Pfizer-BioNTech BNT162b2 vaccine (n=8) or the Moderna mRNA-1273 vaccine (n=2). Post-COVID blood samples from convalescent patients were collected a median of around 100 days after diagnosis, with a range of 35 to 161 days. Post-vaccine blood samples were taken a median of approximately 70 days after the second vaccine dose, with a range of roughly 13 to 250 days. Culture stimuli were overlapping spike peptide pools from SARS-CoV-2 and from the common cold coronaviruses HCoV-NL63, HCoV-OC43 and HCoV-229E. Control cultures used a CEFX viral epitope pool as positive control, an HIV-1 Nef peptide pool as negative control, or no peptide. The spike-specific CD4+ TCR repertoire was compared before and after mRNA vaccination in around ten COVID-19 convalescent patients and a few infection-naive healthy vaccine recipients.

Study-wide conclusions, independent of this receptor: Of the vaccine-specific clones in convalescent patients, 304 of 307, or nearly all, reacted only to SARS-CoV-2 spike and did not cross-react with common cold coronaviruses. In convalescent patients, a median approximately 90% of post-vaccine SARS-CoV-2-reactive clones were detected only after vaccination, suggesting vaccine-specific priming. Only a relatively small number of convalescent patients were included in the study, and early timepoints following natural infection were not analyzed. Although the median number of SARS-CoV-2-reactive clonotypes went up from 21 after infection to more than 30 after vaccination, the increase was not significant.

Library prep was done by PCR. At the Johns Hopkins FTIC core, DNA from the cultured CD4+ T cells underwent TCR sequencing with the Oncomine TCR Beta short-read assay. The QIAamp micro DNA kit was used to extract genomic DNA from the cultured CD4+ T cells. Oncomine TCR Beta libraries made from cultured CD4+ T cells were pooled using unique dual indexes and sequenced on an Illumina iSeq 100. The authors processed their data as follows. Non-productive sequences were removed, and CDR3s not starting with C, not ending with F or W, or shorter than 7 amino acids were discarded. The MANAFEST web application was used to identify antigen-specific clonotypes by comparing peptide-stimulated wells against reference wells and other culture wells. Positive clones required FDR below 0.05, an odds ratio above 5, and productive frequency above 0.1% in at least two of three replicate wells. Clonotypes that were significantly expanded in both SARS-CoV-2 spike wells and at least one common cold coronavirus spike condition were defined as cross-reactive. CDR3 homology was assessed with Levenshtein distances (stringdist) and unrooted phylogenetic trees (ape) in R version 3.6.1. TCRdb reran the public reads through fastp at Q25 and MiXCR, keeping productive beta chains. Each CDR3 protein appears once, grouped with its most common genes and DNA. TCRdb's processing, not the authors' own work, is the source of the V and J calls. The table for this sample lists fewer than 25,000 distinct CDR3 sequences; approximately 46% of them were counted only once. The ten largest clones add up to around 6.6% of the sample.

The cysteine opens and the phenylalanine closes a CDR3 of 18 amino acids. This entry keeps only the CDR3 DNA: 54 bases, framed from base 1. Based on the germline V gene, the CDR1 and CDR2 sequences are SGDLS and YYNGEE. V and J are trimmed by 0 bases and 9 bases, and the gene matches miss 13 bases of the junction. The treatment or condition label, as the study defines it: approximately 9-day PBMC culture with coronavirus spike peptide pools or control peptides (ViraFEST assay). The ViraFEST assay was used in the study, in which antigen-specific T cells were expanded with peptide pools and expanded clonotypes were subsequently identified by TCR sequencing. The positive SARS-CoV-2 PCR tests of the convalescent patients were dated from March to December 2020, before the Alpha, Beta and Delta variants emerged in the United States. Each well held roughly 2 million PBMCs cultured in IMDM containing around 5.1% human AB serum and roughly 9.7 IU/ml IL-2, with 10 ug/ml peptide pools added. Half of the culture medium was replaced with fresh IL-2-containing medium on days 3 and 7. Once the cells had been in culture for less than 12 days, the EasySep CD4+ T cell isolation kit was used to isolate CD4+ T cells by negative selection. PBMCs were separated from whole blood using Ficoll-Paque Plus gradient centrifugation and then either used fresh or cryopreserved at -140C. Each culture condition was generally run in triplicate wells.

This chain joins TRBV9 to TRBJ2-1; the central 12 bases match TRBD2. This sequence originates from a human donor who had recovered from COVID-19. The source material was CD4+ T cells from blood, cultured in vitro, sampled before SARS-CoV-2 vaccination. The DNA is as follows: TGTGCCAGCAGCGTAGCTCCGACTAGCGGGAGACACCAGGGTGAGCAGTTCTTC. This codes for CASSVAPTSGRHQGEQFF.